The 8 T cell receptor beta chains below come from one sample, sequenced in a study of T cells after yellow fever vaccination. In TCRdb, the 5' RACE reads were re-called with MiXCR into one record per CDR3 protein. The data contain around 530,000 distinct CDR3 sequences, around 16% of them singletons. The sample was PBMCs, taken 5 to 6 days after the first yellow fever vaccination. These receptors originate from a man aged 18 to 30 who received the YFV17D yellow fever vaccine.

This clonotype was recorded a few times. This rearrangement joins TRBV12-3 or TRBV12-4 to TRBJ1-1; no definite D call. CDR3 length: 13 amino acids. Between the trimmed V and J ends, which lost 5 bases and 4 bases, there was a span of 11 bases. The CDR3 is CASSVFRVTEAFF. The CDR3 nucleotides are TGTGCCAGCAGTGTCTTTCGGGTCACTGAAGCTTTCTTT.

This clonotype has only a few counts. At one of its ends the junction is not consistent with the germline gene, which may arise from a read error. The chain recombines TRBV5-1 with TRBJ2-3; 8 bases agree with TRBD1. Germline V gene sequence: CDR1 SGHRS, CDR2 YFSETQ. CDR3 length equals 11 residues. CDR3: CASSDGQGSRF. The CDR3 coding sequence is TGCGCCAGCAGCGACGGACAGGGTAGTAGGTTT.

V is TRBV11-2 and J is TRBJ2-7; possibly TRBD2 for D (6 bases). The CDR3 is made up of 14 amino acids. Germline V gene data show CDR1 as SGHAT and CDR2 as FQNNGV. The ends were cut back, 6 bases at V and 6 bases at J, with 18 bases in the middle. CDR3 in DNA: TGTGCCAGCAGTGGGCTGGGGGGTTGGGGCGAGCAGTACTTC. Amino acid sequence: CASSGLGGWGEQYF.

In its sample, this clonotype was seen many times. The chain joins TRBV2 to TRBJ2-3; 10 bases fit TRBD2. V lost 0 bases to trimming and J lost 3 bases; unmatched junction nucleotides: 12. This CDR3 is 19 amino acids long. The germline CDR1 and CDR2 sequences are SNHLY and FYNNEI. The CDR3 sequence is CASSEAGLHELAGTDTQYF. The CDR3 nucleotides read TGTGCCAGCAGTGAAGCCGGCCTCCACGAACTAGCGGGGACAGATACGCAGTATTTT.

The chain has TRBV5-4 and TRBJ2-7; D tentatively fits TRBD1 or TRBD2 (5 bases each). Per the germline V gene, CDR1 is SGHNT and CDR2 is YYREEE (reference sequence). The V end was cut by 5 bases, the J end by 4 bases, with 16 bases between. The CDR3 covers 14 residues. CDR3 region: CASRSGTEGYEQYV. In DNA form, the CDR3 reads TGTGCCAGCAGGTCCGGGACCGAGGGGTACGAGCAGTACGTC.

This clonotype was seen more than once but under ten times. The chain recombines TRBV2 with TRBJ1-1; no reliable D call. The CDR3 loop spans 11 amino acids. Germline CDR1 SNHLY, CDR2 FYNNEI. Trimming cost V 9 bases and J 0 bases, with 5 bases left between them. The CDR3 reads CARGMNTEAFF. CDR3 nucleotides: TGTGCCAGGGGAATGAACACTGAAGCTTTCTTT.

This clonotype turned up a few times. The chain is built from TRBV7-9 and TRBJ2-1; 7 bases align to TRBD2. Germline CDR1 and CDR2: SEHNR and FQNEAQ (reference sequence). The CDR3 is made up of 14 amino acids. The ends lost 3 bases at V and 6 bases at J; junction bases unmatched: 5. The CDR3 region is CASSFETSPNEQFF. For the CDR3, the DNA is TGTGCCAGCAGCTTTGAGACTAGCCCCAATGAGCAGTTCTTC. The whole variable domain, filled in from reference TRBV7-9 and TRBJ2-1, reads DTGVSQNPRHKITKRGQNVTFRCDPISEHNRLYWYRQTLGQGPEFLTYFQNEAQLEKSRLLSDRFSAERPKGSFSTLEIQRTEQGDSAMYLCASSFETSPNEQFFGPGTRLTVL.

This rearrangement joins TRBV7-2 to TRBJ1-5, with a weak D call TRBD1 (5 bases). The CDR3 is 14 amino acids. Between the trimmed V and J ends, which lost 5 bases and 5 bases, there was a span of 13 bases. CDR1 and CDR2 from the germline V gene are SGHTA and FQGNSA. Written as DNA, the CDR3 is TGTGCCAGCAGCATAACGGGACTAGATCAGCCCCAGCATTTT. Translated, it gives CASSITGLDQPQHF.